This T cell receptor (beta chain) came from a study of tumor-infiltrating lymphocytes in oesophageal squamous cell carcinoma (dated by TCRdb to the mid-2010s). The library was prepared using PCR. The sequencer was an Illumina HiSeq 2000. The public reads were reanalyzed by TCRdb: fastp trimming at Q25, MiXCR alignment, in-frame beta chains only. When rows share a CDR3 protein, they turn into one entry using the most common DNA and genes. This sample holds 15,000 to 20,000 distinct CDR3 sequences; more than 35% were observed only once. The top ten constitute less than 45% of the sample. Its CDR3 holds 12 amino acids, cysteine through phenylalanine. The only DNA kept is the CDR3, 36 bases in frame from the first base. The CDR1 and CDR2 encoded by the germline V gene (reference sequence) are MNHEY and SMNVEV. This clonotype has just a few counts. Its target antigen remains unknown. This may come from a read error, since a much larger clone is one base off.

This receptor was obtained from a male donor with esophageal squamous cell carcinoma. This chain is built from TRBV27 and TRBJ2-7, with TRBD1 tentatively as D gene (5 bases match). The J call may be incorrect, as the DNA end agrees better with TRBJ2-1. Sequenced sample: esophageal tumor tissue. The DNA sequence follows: TGTGCCAGCAGGTCGCAGGGCTACGAGCAGTTCTTC. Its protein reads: CASRSQGYEQFF.